A single sample gave rise to the 10 T cell receptor beta chains below, sequenced in a study of cytomegalovirus exposure and HLA in healthy donors. In the PCR, 60 Vbeta and 13 Jbeta primers were used. Sequenced by immunoSEQ multiplex PCR; TCRdb stores in-frame clones only, minus some. Seen here are more than 85,000 clones, around four fifths observed once, and the top ten hold 6.2%. Sample: PBMCs. All receptors come from a man younger than 40 in good health and CMV-seropositive.

The chain carries TRBV10-1 and TRBJ2-7, with 10 bases aligning to TRBD1. The ends lost 10 bases at V and 3 bases at J; junction bases unmatched: 12. This CDR3 is 15 amino acids long. The germline V gene encodes CDR1 WNHNN and CDR2 SYGVQD (reference sequence). Here the CDR3 reads CANPPGDRGVYEQYF. The CDR3 DNA is TGCGCCAACCCACCCGGGGACAGGGGAGTCTACGAGCAGTACTTC.

CDR3 amino acids: CASSQRTGKSGYTF. DNA of the CDR3: TGTGCCAGCAGCCAGAGGACAGGGAAGTCTGGCTACACCTTC. This rearrangement joins TRBV7-8 to TRBJ1-2, with 8 bases lining up with TRBD1. This CDR3 is 14 amino acids long. J lost 7 bases, V lost 5 bases, and 9 bases had no gene match. Per the germline V gene, CDR1 is SGHVS and CDR2 is FQNEAQ.

V and J are TRBV27 and TRBJ1-2; TRBD1 agrees at 8 bases. The CDR3 is 16 amino acids. Per the germline V gene, CDR1 is MNHEY and CDR2 is SMNVEV (reference sequence). V dropped 2 bases and J dropped 1; count of bases not matched to a gene: 6. The CDR3 DNA reads as TGTGCCAGCAGTTTAGGACAGGGAGGACTTAACTATGGCTACACCTTC. It codes for CASSLGQGGLNYGYTF.

The chain links TRBV7-9 to TRBJ1-3; possibly TRBD1 for D (6 bases). Trimming left V 5 bases short and J 5 bases short, with 19 bases between. Germline V gives CDR1 SEHNR, CDR2 FQNEAQ (reference sequence). CDR3 length: 16 residues. The CDR3 sequence: CASSNSAGAARNTIYF. In DNA, the CDR3 is TGTGCCAGCAGCAACTCGGCAGGGGCAGCAAGAAACACCATATATTTT.

The chain employs TRBV25-1 and TRBJ2-2; 9 bases align to TRBD1. This CDR3 region has 14 residues. After removal of 4 bases from V and 4 bases from J, the junction contained 1 base not matched to a gene. The germline V gene has CDR1 MGHDK and CDR2 SYGVNS. The CDR3 reads CASSAQGATGELFF. The CDR3 DNA is TGTGCCAGCAGTGCACAGGGGGCCACCGGGGAGCTGTTTTTT.

V and J are TRBV7-9 and TRBJ2-3; D may be TRBD1 (5 bases). The CDR3 has 14 residues. Germline V CDR1 and CDR2: SEHNR, FQNEAQ (reference sequence). V lost 4 bases to trimming and J lost 0 bases, with 8 bases between them. CDR3 loop: CASSSTDSTDTQYF. The CDR3 nucleotides are TGTGCCAGCAGCTCGACAGATAGCACAGATACGCAGTATTTT.

The chain recombines TRBV13 with TRBJ1-1; the D gene is possibly TRBD1 (5 bases). This CDR3 is 16 amino acids long. The V end lost 5 bases, the J end lost 0 bases, and 16 bases lay between the germline ends. Germline V gives CDR1 PRHDT, CDR2 FYEKMQ (reference sequence). In DNA, the CDR3 is TGTGCCAGCAGCCAATTTACGGGACTCTTGAACACTGAAGCTTTCTTT. This gives the protein CASSQFTGLLNTEAFF.

The chain has TRBV18 and TRBJ1-1, with no clear D. This CDR3 comprises 14 residues. The V end lost 3 bases, the J end lost 3 bases, and 11 bases lay between the germline ends. Per the germline V gene, CDR1 is KGHSH and CDR2 is LQKENI. The CDR3 here is CASSPRNRDTEAFF. CDR3 coding DNA: TGTGCCAGCTCACCCCGCAATCGAGACACTGAAGCTTTCTTT.

The chain links TRBV4-1 to TRBJ2-3, with 11 bases matching TRBD2. The germline gives CDR1 MGHRA, CDR2 YSYEKL. CDR3 length: 17 residues. Trimming at V came to 1 base and at J to 7 bases, leaving 10 bases not matched to a gene. CDR3 coding DNA: TGCGCCAGCAGCCAAGGACCGACTAGCGGGACAAAGCATACGCAGTATTTT. Translated: CASSQGPTSGTKHTQYF.

The chain recombines TRBV10-3 with TRBJ2-3, with 8 bases lining up with TRBD2. Trimming at V came to 0 bases and at J to 5 bases, leaving 13 bases not matched to a gene. Germline loops: CDR1 ENHRY, CDR2 SYGVKD. This CDR3 region has 18 residues. CDR3 nucleotide sequence: TGTGCCATCAGTGAGTCAGGGCGGAGTAGCGGGGCTGGAGATACGCAGTATTTT. It specifies CAISESGRSSGAGDTQYF.